This T cell receptor beta chain was documented in a study of T cells in Graves' hyperthyroidism and ophthalmopathy. Whole-study findings and limits: The majority of expanded thyroid clonotypes above 0.001 also appeared in blood.

The germline CDR1 and CDR2 sequences are GTSNPN and SVGIG (reference sequence). The CDR3 extends over 14 amino acids. Trimming removed 1 base from V and 7 bases from J, with 16 bases in between. In regard to this clonotype: Its target is not known.

Using RNA transcripts as the source, TCR beta CDR3 regions were amplified. Initially, a first-round RT-PCR of the TCR CDR3 employed the HTBI primer set. A single record per CDR3 protein comes from TCRdb applying MiXCR to the multiplex PCR reads. The repertoire has about 610,000 distinct CDR3 sequences, 40% to 55% of them found once; the top ten carry around 7.7%. For the diagnoses, clinical symptoms, serum thyroxine and TRAb, thyroid ultrasound and orbital computed tomography were used. The sample taken for sequencing was peripheral blood or thyroid tissue (not recorded which). This receptor was identified in a woman aged 18-29 years with Graves' hyperthyroidism. The rearrangement joins TRBV30 to TRBJ2-5, with D tentatively TRBD2 (6 bases). The CDR3 DNA is TGTGCCTGGAGTGGCCTAGCTGGGCGGGGGACCCAGTACTTC. It specifies CAWSGLAGRGTQYF.